This T cell receptor beta chain is drawn from a study of cytomegalovirus exposure and HLA in healthy donors. Study summary: Genotyping showed around 81% of over 350 donors falling in the Caucasian-associated ancestry cluster. Study-level findings and limits: In a later analysis, a missense DCLRE1C variant was linked to TCR beta V- and J-gene trimming. Common viral pathogens (according to a later analysis) appeared linked to several of the most significant clusters.

As to this clone: The antigen remains undetermined.

The trim removed 1 base at V and 9 bases at J, leaving 7 bases unmatched. The CDR3 contains 15 residues. Germline lookup yields CDR1 SGHTA and CDR2 FQGTGA. Amplification used 60 Vbeta primers and 13 Jbeta primers. Measured with immunoSEQ multiplex PCR; TCRdb has only the in-frame clones, and not every one. The profile covers about 93,000 clones, with roughly 72% appearing a single time and 0.55% to 0.65% taken by the ten largest. The sample comprised PBMCs. This sequence was found in a man aged 25-45 years in good health and CMV-seronegative. The chain couples TRBV7-3 to TRBJ2-1; 9 nucleotides align to TRBD2. Here the CDR3 reads CASSLIAGVGSEQFF. DNA of the CDR3: TGTGCCAGCAGCTTAATAGCGGGAGTGGGCAGTGAGCAGTTCTTC.